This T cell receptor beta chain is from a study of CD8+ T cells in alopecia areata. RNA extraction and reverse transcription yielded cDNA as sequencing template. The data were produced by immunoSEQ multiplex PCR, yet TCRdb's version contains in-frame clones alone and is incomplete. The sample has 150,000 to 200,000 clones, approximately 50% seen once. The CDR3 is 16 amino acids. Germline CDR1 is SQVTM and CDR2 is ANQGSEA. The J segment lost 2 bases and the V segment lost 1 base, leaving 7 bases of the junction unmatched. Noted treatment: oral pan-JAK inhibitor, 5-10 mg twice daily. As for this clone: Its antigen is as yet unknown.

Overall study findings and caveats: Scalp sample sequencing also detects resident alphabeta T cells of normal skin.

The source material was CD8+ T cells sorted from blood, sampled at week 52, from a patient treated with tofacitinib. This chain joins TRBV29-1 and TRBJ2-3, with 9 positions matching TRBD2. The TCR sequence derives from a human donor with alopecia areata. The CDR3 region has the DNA TGCAGCGTTGAAGGCTCTCAGCGGGGGGACACAGATACGCAGTATTTT. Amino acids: CSVEGSQRGDTDTQYF.